The text below deals with one TCR beta chain. Its target antigen remains unknown. Base qualities were left out, and no much larger clone turns up one base away. This specimen's time point label, per the study, means: newly diagnosed GD, antithyroid drugs for less than 3 months. For both TCR sequencing and RNA sequencing, RNA was extracted from PBMCs in TRIzol. The diagnosis of Graves' disease followed American Thyroid Association guidelines. Recruitment of patients was carried out at an endocrinology department in Xi'an, China. Each patient gave approximately 9 milliliters of peripheral blood, collected in an EDTA anticoagulant tube. PBMCs were isolated by Ficoll Paque Plus density gradient separation without further T cell sorting. An Agilent 2100 Bioanalyzer and agarose gel were used to check RNA quality, and a NanoDrop 2000 was used to measure RNA concentration. The data derive from a study of regulatory T cells in long-lasting Graves disease (dated by TCRdb to the early 2020s). Background on the whole study: In the newly diagnosed Graves' disease group, patients had been taking antithyroid drugs for less than 3 months. Persistent Graves' disease patients were compared with newly diagnosed Graves' disease patients by peripheral blood TCR sequencing and RNA sequencing. The study was conducted in China and was registered as a clinical trial. A total of some 35 samples underwent TCR sequencing: about 13 from persistent and 20 from newly diagnosed Graves' disease patients. Beyond this particular receptor, the publication reports: Persistent Graves' disease patients showed lower TCR Shannon entropy and fewer highly expanded clones than newly diagnosed patients, suggesting clonal expansion. Because the primary lesion, thyroid tissue, could not be accessed, the study looked at peripheral blood alone. Sequencing and analysis were limited to the TCR beta chain. Persistent disease showed preferential use of TRBV28, TRBJ1-2 and TRBJ2-5, whereas newly diagnosed disease favored TRBV20-1 and TRBJ2-1. Persistent patients shared more public clonotypes among themselves (around 3,000) than newly diagnosed patients did (about 1,000). As a limitation, the authors acknowledged that the small sample size may reduce accuracy.

Trimmed from V: 1 base; trimmed from J: 1 base; junction bases lacking a gene match: 7. Its CDR3 holds 17 amino acids, cysteine through phenylalanine. Solely the CDR3 DNA is kept, with 51 bases framed from the first base. Library creation used multiplex PCR. This sample was sequenced with an Illumina HiSeq 4000. To build TCR beta libraries, CDR3 regions were amplified by Arm-PCR using iRepertoire HTBI primers. PCR products were gel purified before sequencing. The paper's data handling went like this. A total of around 66 TRBV and about 13 TRBJ segments were identified across samples and were used for gene usage analysis of CDR3 amino acid clonotypes. COPE and FqMerger were used to merge the filtered high-quality paired reads into contigs. Contigs were aligned with BLAST to IMGT TRBV, TRBD and TRBJ reference genes, and CDR3 was defined per IMGT. Highly expanded clones were defined as clonotypes with a frequency above 0.1%. Repertoire diversity was measured by Shannon entropy, and V-J evenness by the Gini coefficient. Public clonotypes were defined as clonotypes shared by more than one individual. Using fastp at Q25 and MiXCR, TCRdb reprocessed the public reads and kept productive beta chains. Identical CDR3 proteins give one entry, which carries the most common genes and DNA. These V and J calls rely on TCRdb rather than the paper's analysis. In all, the sample holds about 530,000 distinct CDR3 sequences, and about 15% of those were seen once. Clones ranked in the top ten supply 20% to 30% of the sample.

This sample was also put to use in a study of T cells in Graves' hyperthyroidism and ophthalmopathy. As noted in the second study: Stable Graves' hyperthyroidism was defined as no progression to ophthalmopathy during 18 months of follow-up. The hyperthyroidism patients were between 18 and 65 years old and newly diagnosed, with a disease duration of less than 2 months. Patients with uncontrolled infections, other autoimmune diseases, pregnancy or lactation were excluded. Diagnoses relied on clinical symptoms, serum thyroxine and TRAb, thyroid ultrasound and orbital computed tomography. For the first round of RT-PCR on the TCR CDR3, the HTBI primer set was used together with the Qiagen OneStep RT-PCR kit. Blood samples also contained most of the expanded thyroid clonotypes (frequency above 0.001), which suggests that blood repertoires may reflect thyroid immune responses. Ophthalmopathy was separated from stable hyperthyroidism by a 13 V-J signature model, with about 86% sensitivity and about 81% specificity obtained in cross-validation and 80%/75% obtained in testing. In validation, the model predicted progression to ophthalmopathy with approximately 70% sensitivity and approximately 72% specificity, a median of approximately 6.7 months before onset. To identify TCR V-J signatures that set the groups apart, the researchers used a discovery cohort of about a hundred patients, made up of 40 to 45 with Graves' ophthalmopathy and 57 with stable Graves' hyperthyroidism. An independent validation cohort of about 19 hyperthyroidism patients and some 15 patients who later progressed to ophthalmopathy tested prospective prediction of ophthalmopathy. The 100 or so discovery patients were randomly divided into training and test sets at a 7:3 ratio. Thyroid tissue and blood T-cell repertoires from six Graves' hyperthyroidism patients were also compared in the study. Once sampling was done, hyperthyroidism patients were given methimazole at a starting dose of 30 mg daily, whereas ophthalmopathy patients were given high-dose intravenous methylprednisolone. Libraries were constructed in a second round of multiplex PCR, after which size selection and purification were carried out. Paired-end sequencing of the libraries was performed with 100 bp reads on an Illumina HiSeq2000. SOAPnuke was used to process the raw data, throwing out any read that contained adapters or uncalled bases, had a mean Phred below 15, or lacked an exact constant-primer or identifier match. High-quality paired reads were merged using COPE v1.2.5, and each unique nucleotide sequence was defined as a clonotype. Clonotypes were aligned to IMGT TRBV, TRBD and TRBJ reference segments using MiTCR v1.1. The analysis included only V-J combinations with a frequency above 0.0001, which together covered 99% to 99.2% of the repertoires. The TCS score was defined as F50 (clonal expansion) divided by E x V (chaos), with BLOSUM62-based TCRdist calculated between CDR3 peptides within each V-J. Welch's t-statistics and random forest reduced roughly 500 V-J features to fewer than 15, which were used in a naive Bayes classifier (R e1071). No statistical method was used to set the sample size in advance, and investigators knew the group allocation. According to the paper, TCR Vbeta CDR3 sequencing was carried out on roughly 130 peripheral blood samples, which came from under 50 ophthalmopathy, 75 to 80 hyperthyroidism and roughly 17 progressor patients.

The starting material was peripheral blood mononuclear cells (PBMCs), obtained at new diagnosis, from a patient treated with antithyroid drugs. Recombination linked TRBV12-3 or TRBV12-4 to TRBJ1-1, with 9 middle bases fitting TRBD1. This sequence originates from a woman aged 35 to 60 with Graves disease. Donor details come from another sample of the same person, matched by shared clones. The encoded CDR3 is CASSLDDRGAWNTEAFF. The sequenced DNA is TGTGCCAGCAGTTTAGATGACAGGGGGGCATGGAACACTGAAGCTTTCTTT.